The subject of this entry is one T cell receptor (beta chain). Its antigen is not known. This sample was taken from a study of shared clonotypes between healthy human individuals. Study results and limitations: Inspection by rarefaction showed sorted-subset sequencing to be incomplete despite large depth.

V was pared by 5 bases and J by 9 bases, with 7 bases of the junction left unmatched. CDR1 is SEHNR and CDR2 is FQNEAQ in the germline V gene (reference sequence). The CDR3 length is 13 residues. Naive CD8 isolation took CD45RO-negative cells positively selected for CCR7 and excluded terminally differentiated effector memory CD45RA+ cells. Using immunoSEQ multiplex PCR, the repertoire was profiled, and TCRdb retains in-frame clones only, with some absent. The repertoire holds about 2 million clones, with approximately 95% as singletons. Material: naive CD8+ T cells sorted from blood. This TCR came from a man younger than 30 in good health. The chain carries TRBV7-9 and TRBJ2-4; TRBD2 matches 7 bases. CDR3 loop: CASSPMGLSIQYF. DNA for the CDR3: TGTGCCAGCAGCCCAATGGGACTAAGCATTCAGTACTTC.